The entry below gives a single TCR beta chain sequence along with its context. Its antigen is unidentified. Treatment defined: roughly ten-day PBMC culture with coronavirus spike peptide pools or control peptides (ViraFEST assay). The sample is drawn from a study of vaccination and CD4 T cells after COVID-19. Germline loops: CDR1 MNHNS, CDR2 SASEGT. Trimming left V 6 bases short and J 3 bases short, with 18 bases between. This CDR3 contains 15 residues. Scientists ran DNA taken from cultured CD4+ T cells through the Oncomine TCR Beta short-read assay for sequencing. TCRdb processed the PCR reads anew with MiXCR; each CDR3 protein has one entry. The sample lists fewer than 15,000 distinct CDR3 sequences, 53% occurring once.

The chain carries TRBV6-1 and TRBJ2-7; D is possibly TRBD2 (6 bases). This TCR was recovered from a human donor who had recovered from COVID-19. Sequenced material: CD4+ T cells from blood, cultured in vitro, taken before SARS-CoV-2 vaccination. The CDR3 loop is CASSPFGSGSYEQYF. The CDR3 DNA reads as TGTGCCAGCAGCCCATTCGGGAGTGGGAGCTACGAGCAGTACTTC.